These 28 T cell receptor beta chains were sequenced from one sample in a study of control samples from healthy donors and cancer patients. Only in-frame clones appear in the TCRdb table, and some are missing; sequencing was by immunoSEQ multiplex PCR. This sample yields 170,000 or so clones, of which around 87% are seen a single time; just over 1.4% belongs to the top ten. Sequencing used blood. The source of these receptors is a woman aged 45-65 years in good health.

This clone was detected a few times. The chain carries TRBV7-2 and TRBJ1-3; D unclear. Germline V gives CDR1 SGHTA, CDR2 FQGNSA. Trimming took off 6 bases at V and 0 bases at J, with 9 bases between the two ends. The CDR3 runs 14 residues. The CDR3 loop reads CASSRRGSGNTIYF. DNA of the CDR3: TGTGCCAGCAGTCGACGAGGCTCTGGAAACACCATATATTTT.

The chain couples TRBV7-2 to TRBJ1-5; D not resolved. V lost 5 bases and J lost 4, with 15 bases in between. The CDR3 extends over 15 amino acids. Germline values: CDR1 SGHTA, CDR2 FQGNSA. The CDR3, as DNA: TGTGCCAGCAGCCCGGCTTTAGGCCGTAATCAGCCCCAGCATTTT. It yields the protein CASSPALGRNQPQHF.

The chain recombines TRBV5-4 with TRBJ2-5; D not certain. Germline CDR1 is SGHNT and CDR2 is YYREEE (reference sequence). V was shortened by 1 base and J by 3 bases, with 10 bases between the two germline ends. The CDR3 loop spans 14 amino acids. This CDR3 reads CASSLPGGEETQYF. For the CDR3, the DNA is TGTGCCAGCAGCTTGCCTGGCGGAGAAGAGACCCAGTACTTC.

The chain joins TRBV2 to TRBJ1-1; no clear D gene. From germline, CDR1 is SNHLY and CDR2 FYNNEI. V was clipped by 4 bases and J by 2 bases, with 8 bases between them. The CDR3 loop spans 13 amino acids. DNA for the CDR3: TGTGCCAGCAGTGTCGGACCAAACACTGAAGCTTTCTTT. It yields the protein CASSVGPNTEAFF. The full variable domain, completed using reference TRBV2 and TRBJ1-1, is EPEVTQTPSHQVTQMGQEVILRCVPISNHLYFYWYRQILGQKVEFLVSFYNNEISEKSEIFDDQFSVERPDGSNFTLKIRSTKLEDSAMYFCASSVGPNTEAFFGQGTRLTVV.

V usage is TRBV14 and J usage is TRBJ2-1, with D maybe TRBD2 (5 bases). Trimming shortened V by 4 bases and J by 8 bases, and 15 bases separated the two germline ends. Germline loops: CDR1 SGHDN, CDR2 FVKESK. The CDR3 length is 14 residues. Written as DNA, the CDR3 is TGTGCCAGCAGCCCCTTTAGGGAGAGGTATGAGCAGTTCTTC. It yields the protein CASSPFRERYEQFF.

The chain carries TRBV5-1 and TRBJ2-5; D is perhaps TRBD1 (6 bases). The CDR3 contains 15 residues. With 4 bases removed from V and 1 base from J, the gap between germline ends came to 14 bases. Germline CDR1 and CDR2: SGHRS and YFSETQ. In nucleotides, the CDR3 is TGCGCCAGCAGCCCACAACAGGGTTCCCAAGAGACCCAGTACTTC. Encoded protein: CASSPQQGSQETQYF. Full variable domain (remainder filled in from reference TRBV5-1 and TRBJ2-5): KAGVTQTPRYLIKTRGQQVTLSCSPISGHRSVSWYQQTPGQGLQFLFEYFSETQRNKGNFPGRFSGRQFSNSRSEMNVSTLELGDSALYLCASSPQQGSQETQYFGPGTRLLVL.

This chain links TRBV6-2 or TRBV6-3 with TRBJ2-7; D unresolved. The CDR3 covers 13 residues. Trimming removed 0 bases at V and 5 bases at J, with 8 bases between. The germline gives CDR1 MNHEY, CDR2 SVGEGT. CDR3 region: CASSYSRFDEQYF. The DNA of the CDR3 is TGTGCCAGCAGTTACTCGAGATTCGACGAGCAGTACTTC.

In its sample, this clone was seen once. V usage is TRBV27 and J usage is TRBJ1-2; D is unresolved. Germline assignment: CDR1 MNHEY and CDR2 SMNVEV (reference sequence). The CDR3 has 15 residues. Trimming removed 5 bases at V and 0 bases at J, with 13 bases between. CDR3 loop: CASSPRHKPNYGYTF. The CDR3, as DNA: TGTGCCAGCAGTCCCAGACACAAACCTAACTATGGCTACACCTTC.

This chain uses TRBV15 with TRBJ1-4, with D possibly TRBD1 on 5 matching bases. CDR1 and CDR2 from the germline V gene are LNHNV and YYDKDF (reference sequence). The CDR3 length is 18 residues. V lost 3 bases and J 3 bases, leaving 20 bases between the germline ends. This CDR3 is CATSREPTPGPSNEKLFF. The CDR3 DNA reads TGTGCCACCAGCAGGGAACCCACACCGGGACCGTCTAATGAAAAACTGTTTTTT.

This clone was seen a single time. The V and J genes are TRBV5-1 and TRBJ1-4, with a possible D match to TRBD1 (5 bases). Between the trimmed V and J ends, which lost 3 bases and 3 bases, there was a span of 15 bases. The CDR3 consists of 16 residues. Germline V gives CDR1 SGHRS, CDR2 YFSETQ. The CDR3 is CASSSQGYGANEKLFF. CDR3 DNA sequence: TGCGCCAGCAGCTCCCAGGGTTATGGGGCTAATGAAAAACTGTTTTTT.

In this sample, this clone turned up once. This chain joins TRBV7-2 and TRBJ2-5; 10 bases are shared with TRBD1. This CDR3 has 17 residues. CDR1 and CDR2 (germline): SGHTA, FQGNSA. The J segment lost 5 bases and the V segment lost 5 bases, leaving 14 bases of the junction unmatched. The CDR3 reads CASSPYSTGTGVETQYF. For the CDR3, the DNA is TGTGCCAGCAGCCCCTATTCGACCGGGACAGGGGTGGAGACCCAGTACTTC.

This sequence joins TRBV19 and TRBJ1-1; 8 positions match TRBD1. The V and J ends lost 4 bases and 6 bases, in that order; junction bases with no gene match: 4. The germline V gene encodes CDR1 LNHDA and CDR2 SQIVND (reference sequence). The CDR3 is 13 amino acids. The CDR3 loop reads CASSRTGLAEAFF. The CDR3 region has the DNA TGTGCCAGTAGTAGGACAGGGTTAGCTGAAGCTTTCTTT.

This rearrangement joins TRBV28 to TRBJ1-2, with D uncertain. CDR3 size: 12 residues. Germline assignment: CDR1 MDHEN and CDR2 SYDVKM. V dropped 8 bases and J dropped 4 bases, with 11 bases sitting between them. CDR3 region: CASGEPVYGYTF. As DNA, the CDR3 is TGTGCCAGCGGGGAGCCAGTCTATGGCTACACCTTC.

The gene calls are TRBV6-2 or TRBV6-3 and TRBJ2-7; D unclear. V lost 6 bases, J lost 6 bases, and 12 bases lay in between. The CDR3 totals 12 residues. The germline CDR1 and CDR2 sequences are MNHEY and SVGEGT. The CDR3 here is CASSRPPIEQYF. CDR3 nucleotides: TGTGCCAGCAGCAGACCCCCGATCGAGCAGTACTTC.

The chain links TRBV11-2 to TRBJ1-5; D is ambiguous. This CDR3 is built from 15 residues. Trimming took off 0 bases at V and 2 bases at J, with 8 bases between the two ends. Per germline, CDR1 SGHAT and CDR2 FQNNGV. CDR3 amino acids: CASSLEPGGNQPQHF. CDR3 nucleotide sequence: TGTGCCAGCAGCTTAGAGCCCGGGGGCAATCAGCCCCAGCATTTT.

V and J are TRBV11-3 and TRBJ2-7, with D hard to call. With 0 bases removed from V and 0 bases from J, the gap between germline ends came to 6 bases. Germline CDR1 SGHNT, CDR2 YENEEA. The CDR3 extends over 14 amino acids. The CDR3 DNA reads TGTGCCAGCAGCTTAGAGTACGGCTCCTACGAGCAGTACTTC. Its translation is CASSLEYGSYEQYF.

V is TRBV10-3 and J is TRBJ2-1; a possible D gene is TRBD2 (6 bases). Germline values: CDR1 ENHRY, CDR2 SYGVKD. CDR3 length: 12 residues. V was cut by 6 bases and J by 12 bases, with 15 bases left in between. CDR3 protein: CAIRASLGGQFF. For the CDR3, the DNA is TGTGCCATCAGGGCCTCATTGGGGGGGCAGTTCTTC.

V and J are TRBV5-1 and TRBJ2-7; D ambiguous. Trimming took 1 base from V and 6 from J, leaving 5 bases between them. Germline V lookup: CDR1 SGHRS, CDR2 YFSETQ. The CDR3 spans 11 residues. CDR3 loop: CASSLSSEQYF. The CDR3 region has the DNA TGCGCCAGCAGCTTGTCATCCGAGCAGTACTTC.

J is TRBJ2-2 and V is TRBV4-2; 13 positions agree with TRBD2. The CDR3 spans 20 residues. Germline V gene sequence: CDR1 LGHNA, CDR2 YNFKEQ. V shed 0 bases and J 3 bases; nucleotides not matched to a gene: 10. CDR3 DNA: TGTGCCAGCAGCCAAGAACTAGCGGGAGGGTCAAACTTTTACACCGGGGAGCTGTTTTTT. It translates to CASSQELAGGSNFYTGELFF.

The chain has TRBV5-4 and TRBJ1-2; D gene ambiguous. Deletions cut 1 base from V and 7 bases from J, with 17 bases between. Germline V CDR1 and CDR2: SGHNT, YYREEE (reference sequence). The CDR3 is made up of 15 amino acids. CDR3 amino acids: CASSLKASARGGYTF. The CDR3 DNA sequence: TGTGCCAGCAGCTTGAAGGCCTCCGCTCGCGGTGGCTACACCTTC.

As DNA, the CDR3 is TGTGCCAGCAGCCCACTTAGGGGCCCCGGGAACTATGGCTACACCTTC. Translation gives CASSPLRGPGNYGYTF. The V call is TRBV7-2, the J call TRBJ1-2, with D perhaps matching TRBD1 (5 bases). The V end lost 5 bases, the J end lost 2 bases, and 18 bases lay between the germline ends. The CDR3 covers 16 residues. CDR1 and CDR2 from the germline V gene are SGHTA and FQGNSA. Based on the CDR3 plus reference TRBV7-2 and TRBJ1-2, the full variable domain is GAGVSQSPSNKVTEKGKDVELRCDPISGHTALYWYRQSLGQGLEFLIYFQGNSAPDKSGLPSDRFSAERTGGSVSTLTIQRTQQEDSAVYLCASSPLRGPGNYGYTFGSGTRLTVV.

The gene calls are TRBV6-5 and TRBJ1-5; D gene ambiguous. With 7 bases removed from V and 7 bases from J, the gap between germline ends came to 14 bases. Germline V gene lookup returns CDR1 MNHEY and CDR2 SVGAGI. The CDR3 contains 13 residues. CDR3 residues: CASTPGVSQPQHF. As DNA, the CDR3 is TGTGCCAGCACTCCCGGGGTCTCACAGCCCCAGCATTTT.

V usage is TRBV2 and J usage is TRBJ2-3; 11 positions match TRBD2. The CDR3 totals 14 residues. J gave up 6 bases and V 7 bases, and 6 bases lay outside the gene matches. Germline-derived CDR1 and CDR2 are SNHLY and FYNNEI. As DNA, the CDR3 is TGTGCCAGCAATCTAGCGGGGGGAGTGGATACGCAGTATTTT. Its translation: CASNLAGGVDTQYF.

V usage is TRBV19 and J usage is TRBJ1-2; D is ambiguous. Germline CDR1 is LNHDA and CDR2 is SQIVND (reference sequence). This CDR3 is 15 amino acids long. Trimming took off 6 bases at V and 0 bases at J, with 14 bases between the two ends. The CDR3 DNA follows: TGTGCCAGTAGCGCTCCGGCATTCGCTAACTATGGCTACACCTTC. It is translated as CASSAPAFANYGYTF. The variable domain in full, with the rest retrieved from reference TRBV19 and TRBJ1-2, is DGGITQSPKYLFRKEGQNVTLSCEQNLNHDAMYWYRQDPGQGLRLIYYSQIVNDFQKGDIAEGYSVSREKKESFPLTVTSAQKNPTAFYLCASSAPAFANYGYTFGSGTRLTVV.

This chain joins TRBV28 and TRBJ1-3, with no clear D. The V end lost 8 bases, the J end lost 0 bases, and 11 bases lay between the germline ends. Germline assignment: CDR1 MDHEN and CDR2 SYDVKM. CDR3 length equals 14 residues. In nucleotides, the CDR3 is TGTGCCAGCCACAGACGGCTCTCTGGAAACACCATATATTTT. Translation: CASHRRLSGNTIYF.

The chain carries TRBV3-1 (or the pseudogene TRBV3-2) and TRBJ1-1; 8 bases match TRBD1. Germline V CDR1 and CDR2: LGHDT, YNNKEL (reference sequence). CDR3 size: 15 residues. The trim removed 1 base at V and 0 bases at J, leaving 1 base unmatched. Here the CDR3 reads CASSQGTGLNTEAFF. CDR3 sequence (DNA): TGTGCCAGCAGCCAAGGGACAGGGTTGAACACTGAAGCTTTCTTT.

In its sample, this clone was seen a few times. The DNA of the CDR3 is TGCAGCGTTGAGGACAATCTCTACGAGCAGTACTTC. It specifies CSVEDNLYEQYF. The gene calls are TRBV29-1 and TRBJ2-7; D might be TRBD1 (5 bases). In germline, CDR1 is SQVTM, CDR2 ANQGSEA. This CDR3 contains 12 residues. The ends were cut back, 3 bases at V and 3 bases at J, with 9 bases in the middle.

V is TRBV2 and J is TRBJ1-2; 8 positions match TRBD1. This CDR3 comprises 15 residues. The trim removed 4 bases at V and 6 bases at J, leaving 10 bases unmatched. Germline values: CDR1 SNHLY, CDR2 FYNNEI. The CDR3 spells CASSGSGQGRDGYTF. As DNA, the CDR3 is TGTGCCAGCAGTGGCTCTGGACAGGGAAGAGATGGCTACACCTTC.